The T cell receptor beta chain described here comes from a study of shared clonotypes between healthy human individuals. Sequenced by immunoSEQ multiplex PCR; TCRdb stores in-frame clones only, minus some. The data contain roughly 2 million clones, about 94% of them singletons. The length of the CDR3 is 15 residues. CDR1 is KGHSH and CDR2 is LQKENI in the germline V gene. Trimming pared 3 bases from V and 0 bases from J, leaving 9 bases between. The origin of this receptor is a man aged 18 to 30 in good health. This chain uses TRBV18 with TRBJ1-5, with unresolved D. The material sequenced was naive CD4+ T cells sorted from blood. The subset: CD45RA+ positively selected. DNA for the CDR3: TGTGCCAGCTCACCCGGGCAACCTAGCAATCAGCCCCAGCATTTT. It is translated as CASSPGQPSNQPQHF.